These 17 T cell receptor beta chains were sequenced from one sample in a study of OX40 agonist ivuxolimab in advanced cancers. Clones were sequenced by immunoSEQ multiplex PCR, and TCRdb holds only the in-frame ones, with some missing. The sample lists about 52,000 clones, over 70% seen once, with over 10% in the top ten. Sample: CD4+ or CD8+ T cells sorted from blood, taken in a trial of the OX40 agonist ivuxolimab. The receptors originated from an adult with an advanced solid tumor such as melanoma, head and neck, liver or kidney cancer.

The chain employs TRBV7-6 and TRBJ1-2; possible D gene TRBD1, 6 bases. Germline-derived CDR1 and CDR2 are SGHVS and FNYEAQ. CDR3 length: 13 amino acids. The V gene lost 4 bases and the J gene lost 8 bases, with 14 bases spanning the gap. The CDR3 loop reads CASSSEQGEGYTF. CDR3 nucleotide sequence: TGTGCCAGCAGCTCTGAACAGGGTGAGGGCTACACCTTC. The entire variable domain, with the rest obtained from reference TRBV7-6 and TRBJ1-2, is as follows: GAGVSQSPRYKVTKRGQDVALRCDPISGHVSLYWYRQALGQGPEFLTYFNYEAQQDKSGLPNDRFSAERPEGSISTLTIQRTEQRDSAMYRCASSSEQGEGYTFGSGTRLTVV.

The V call is TRBV28, the J call TRBJ1-5, with TRBD1 as a possible D gene (6 bases). V lost 9 bases and J lost 3, with 15 bases in between. The CDR3 is 14 amino acids. Germline V gene data show CDR1 as MDHEN and CDR2 as SYDVKM. The CDR3 region has the DNA TGTGCCAGTCTCTCAGGGGAACCCAATCAGCCCCAGCATTTT. It encodes CASLSGEPNQPQHF.

The genes are TRBV7-2 and TRBJ2-3, with D perhaps TRBD1 (6 bases). CDR3 size: 13 residues. Trimming removed 5 bases at V and 9 bases at J, with 15 bases between. Germline CDR1 is SGHTA and CDR2 is FQGNSA. The chain's CDR3 is CASSEGVQITQYF. For the CDR3, the DNA is TGTGCCAGCAGCGAGGGGGTGCAGATAACGCAGTATTTT. Together with reference TRBV7-2 and TRBJ2-3, the CDR3 gives the full variable domain: GAGVSQSPSNKVTEKGKDVELRCDPISGHTALYWYRQSLGQGLEFLIYFQGNSAPDKSGLPSDRFSAERTGGSVSTLTIQRTQQEDSAVYLCASSEGVQITQYFGPGTRLTVL.

Remarks on this clone: Its ends do not fully match the called genes, so a read error is possible. The chain recombines TRBV11-3 with TRBJ2-2; D remains unclear. Germline V gives CDR1 SGHNT, CDR2 YENEEA. The CDR3 runs 13 residues. The DNA for the CDR3 is TGTGCCAGCAGCTTAGTTTCCCAGGCCTTGGCCGTTTTT. Residues: CASSLVSQALAVF.

V gene TRBV7-8 combines with J gene TRBJ2-3, with D perhaps TRBD1 (6 bases). The CDR3 extends over 15 amino acids. V was trimmed by 5 bases and J by 7 bases, leaving 19 bases between them. Germline V gene data show CDR1 as SGHVS and CDR2 as FQNEAQ. The CDR3 protein is CASSQQGSTLNTQYF. The CDR3 bases are TGTGCCAGCAGCCAACAGGGCTCCACGCTGAATACGCAGTATTTT.

The CDR3 DNA reads as TGTGCCAGGGACTACCGGGAGCTGTTTTTT. Translation: CARDYRELFF. The chain is built from TRBV19 and TRBJ2-2; D is possibly TRBD2 (6 bases). The germline V and J ends were trimmed by 9 bases and 9 bases, with 8 bases remaining between them. This CDR3 contains 10 residues. Germline V lookup: CDR1 LNHDA, CDR2 SQIVND (reference sequence).

The chain is built from TRBV7-3 and TRBJ2-1; unclear D gene. This CDR3 comprises 14 residues. The V end lost 0 bases, the J end lost 8 bases, and 11 bases lay between the germline ends. CDR1 and CDR2 (germline): SGHTA, FQGTGA. CDR3 residues: CASSLTQRWDEQFF. The CDR3 DNA follows: TGTGCCAGCAGCTTAACCCAAAGGTGGGATGAGCAGTTCTTC.

In this sample, this clone turned up a few times. The rearrangement links TRBV18 to TRBJ1-2; D uncertain. This CDR3 spans 14 amino acids. Per the germline V gene, CDR1 is KGHSH and CDR2 is LQKENI. Trimming removed 3 bases at V and 3 bases at J, with 11 bases between. Here the CDR3 reads CASSPGESYYGYTF. In DNA, the CDR3 is TGTGCCAGCTCACCGGGAGAGTCATACTATGGCTACACCTTC.

The genes are TRBV7-9 and TRBJ2-1, with 7 bases fitting TRBD1. The germline gives CDR1 SEHNR, CDR2 FQNEAQ (reference sequence). The CDR3 totals 13 residues. V lost 5 bases and J lost 4; bases outside the gene matches: 2. CDR3 nucleotide sequence: TGTGCCAGCAGCAAACAGGGGTACAATGAGCAGTTCTTC. This translates into CASSKQGYNEQFF.

This clone was counted a single time. The genes are TRBV29-1 and TRBJ2-1; unclear D gene. Trimming removed 0 bases from V and 0 bases from J, with 15 bases in between. The CDR3 is 17 amino acids. Germline values: CDR1 SQVTM, CDR2 ANQGSEA. CDR3 sequence (DNA): TGCAGCGTTGAAGATCTGGAAAGCTCGAGCTCCTACAATGAGCAGTTCTTC. Its protein product is CSVEDLESSSSYNEQFF.

J is TRBJ1-2 and V is TRBV4-1; tentative D call: TRBD1 (6 bases). The CDR3 sequence is 16 residues long. CDR1 and CDR2 from the germline V gene are MGHRA and YSYEKL. V lost 2 bases and J lost 0, with 13 bases in between. The CDR3 is CASSQPSRGANYGYTF. In DNA, the CDR3 is TGCGCCAGCAGCCAACCGTCCAGGGGCGCTAACTATGGCTACACCTTC.

As regards this clone: An end of the junction differs from the germline gene, which may be a read error. For the CDR3, the DNA is TGTGCCAGCAGCCTCAGCGGGACCTACACTGAGCAGTTCTTC. Translated, it gives CASSLSGTYTEQFF. J is TRBJ2-1 and V is TRBV11-3, with 7 bases identical to TRBD2. The CDR3 extends over 14 amino acids. The germline gives CDR1 SGHNT, CDR2 YENEEA. The whole variable domain, filled in from reference TRBV11-3 and TRBJ2-1, reads EAGVVQSPRYKIIEKKQPVAFWCNPISGHNTLYWYLQNLGQGPELLIRYENEEAVDDSQLPKDRFSAERLKGVDSTLKIQPAELGDSAVYLCASSLSGTYTEQFFGPGTRLTVL.

CDR3 sequence (DNA): TGTGCCAGCAGTTACTGGGACAGCATAAACATTCAGTACTTC. Translating gives CASSYWDSINIQYF. The genes are TRBV2 and TRBJ2-4, with 7 bases matching TRBD1. Germline values: CDR1 SNHLY, CDR2 FYNNEI. Trimming cost V 5 bases and J 6 bases; bases outside gene matches: 7. This CDR3 region has 14 residues.

The chain combines TRBV6-6 with TRBJ1-3; maybe TRBD1 (5 bases). The CDR3 is 15 residues long. Trimming stripped 0 bases from V and 4 bases from J, with 10 bases between. Germline-derived CDR1 and CDR2 are MNHNY and SVGAGI (reference sequence). CDR3 residues: CASSYSRGTGNTIYF. DNA of the CDR3: TGTGCCAGCAGTTACTCCCGGGGCACCGGAAACACCATATATTTT.

This chain connects TRBV2 to TRBJ1-4, with a weak D call TRBD1 (5 bases). V was pared by 6 bases and J by 8 bases, with 16 bases between. There are 14 residues in the CDR3. CDR1 is SNHLY and CDR2 is FYNNEI in the germline V gene. CDR3 loop: CASRSGRVTEKLFF. CDR3 sequence (DNA): TGTGCCAGCAGGTCGGGCAGGGTGACCGAAAAACTGTTTTTT. Supplemented by reference TRBV2 and TRBJ1-4, the full variable domain reads EPEVTQTPSHQVTQMGQEVILRCVPISNHLYFYWYRQILGQKVEFLVSFYNNEISEKSEIFDDQFSVERPDGSNFTLKIRSTKLEDSAMYFCASRSGRVTEKLFFGSGTQLSVL.

The J gene is TRBJ2-3, the V gene TRBV4-1; 10 bases agree with TRBD2. CDR3 size: 15 residues. Germline trimming cut 6 bases from V and 4 bases from J; bases unmatched to any gene: 7. Germline CDR1 is MGHRA and CDR2 is YSYEKL. In DNA form, the CDR3 reads TGCGCCAGCAGAACTCCGGGACTAGCGTCAGATACGCAGTATTTT. It translates to CASRTPGLASDTQYF.

CDR3 amino acids: CASSAARAESTKNEQFF. For the CDR3, the DNA is TGTGCCAGCAGCGCGGCCCGGGCGGAATCTACAAAAAATGAGCAGTTCTTC. This chain joins TRBV5-4 and TRBJ2-1; D gene ambiguous. The CDR3 loop spans 17 amino acids. V lost 4 bases and J 7 bases, leaving 24 bases between the germline ends. The V gene's germline CDR1 is SGHNT and CDR2 YYREEE (reference sequence).